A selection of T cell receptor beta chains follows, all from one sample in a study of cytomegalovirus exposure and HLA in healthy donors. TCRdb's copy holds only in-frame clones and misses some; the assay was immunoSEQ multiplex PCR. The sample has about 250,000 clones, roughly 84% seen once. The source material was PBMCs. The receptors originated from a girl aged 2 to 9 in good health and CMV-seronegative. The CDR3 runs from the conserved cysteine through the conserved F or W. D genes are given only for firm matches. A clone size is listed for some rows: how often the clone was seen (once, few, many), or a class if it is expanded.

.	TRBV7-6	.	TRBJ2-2	CASRAGLSGELFF	TGTGCCAGCAGGGCAGGGCTGTCCGGGGAGCTGTTTTTT
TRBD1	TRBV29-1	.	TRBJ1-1	CSASTGPDTEAFF	TGCAGCGCCTCGACAGGGCCGGACACTGAAGCTTTCTTT
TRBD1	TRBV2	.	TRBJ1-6	CAGREGQAASPLHF	TGTGCCGGAAGGGAAGGACAGGCGGCTTCACCCCTCCACTTT
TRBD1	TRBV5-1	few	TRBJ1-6	CASSWDSYNSPLHF	TGCGCCAGCAGCTGGGACAGTTATAATTCACCCCTCCACTTT
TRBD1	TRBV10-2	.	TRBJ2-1	CASSEGGTEQFF	TGCGCCAGCAGTGAAGGGGGCACTGAGCAGTTCTTC
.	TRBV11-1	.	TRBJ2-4	CASSNVRWGGLQYF	TGTGCCAGCAGCAACGTGCGGTGGGGGGGGCTTCAGTACTTC
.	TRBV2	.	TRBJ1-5	CASWVGQFNQPQHF	TGTGCCAGCTGGGTAGGACAGTTTAATCAGCCCCAGCATTTT
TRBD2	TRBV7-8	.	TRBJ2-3	CASSLLAGGHSDTQYF	TGTGCCAGCAGCTTGCTAGCGGGAGGGCACTCAGATACGCAGTATTTT
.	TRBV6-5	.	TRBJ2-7	CASKSIHGGGLEQYF	TGTGCCAGCAAAAGTATCCATGGGGGGGGGCTCGAGCAGTACTTC
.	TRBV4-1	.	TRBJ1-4	CASSQRTGDEKLFF	TGCGCCAGCAGCCAAAGGACCGGGGATGAAAAACTGTTTTTT
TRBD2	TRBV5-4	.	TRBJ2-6	CASRPAGGNTGANVLTF	TGTGCCAGCCGGCCTGCGGGGGGAAACACTGGGGCCAACGTCCTGACTTTC
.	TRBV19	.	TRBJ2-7	CASSARRTYEQYF	TGTGCCAGTAGCGCAAGGCGGACCTACGAGCAGTACTTC
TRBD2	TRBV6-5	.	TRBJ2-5	CASTQAGGPRETQYF	TGTGCCAGCACCCAGGCGGGAGGGCCGAGGGAGACCCAGTACTTC
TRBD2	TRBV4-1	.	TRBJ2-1	CASSRKGDTSGGYYNEQFF	TGCGCCAGCAGCCGAAAGGGGGACACTAGCGGGGGGTACTACAATGAGCAGTTCTTC
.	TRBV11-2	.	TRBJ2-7	CASSLVQQGYEQYF	TGTGCCAGCAGCTTGGTTCAACAGGGATACGAGCAGTACTTC
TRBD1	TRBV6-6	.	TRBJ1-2	CASSPGTGLFGYTF	TGTGCCAGCAGCCCCGGGACAGGGCTTTTCGGCTACACCTTC
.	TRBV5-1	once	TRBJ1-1	CASSPLGTPNTEAFF	TGCGCCAGCAGCCCACTCGGGACACCGAACACTGAAGCTTTCTTT
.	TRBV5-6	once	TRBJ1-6	CASSSTYIPGGSPLHF	TGTGCCAGCAGCTCGACATACATTCCAGGTGGTTCACCCCTCCACTTT
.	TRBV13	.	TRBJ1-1	CASSLGGLNTEAFF	TGTGCCAGCAGCTTAGGGGGCCTGAACACTGAAGCTTTCTTT
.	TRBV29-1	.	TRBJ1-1	CSVPGYTEAFF	TGCAGCGTCCCAGGATACACTGAAGCTTTCTTT
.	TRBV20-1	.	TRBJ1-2	CSASEEGYTF	TGCAGTGCTTCAGAGGAAGGCTACACCTTC
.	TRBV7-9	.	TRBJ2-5	CASSHDAARETQYF	TGTGCCAGCAGCCACGACGCAGCGCGAGAGACCCAGTACTTC
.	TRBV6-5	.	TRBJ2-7	CASSYSTTSYEQYF	TGTGCCAGCAGTTACTCGACAACCTCCTACGAGCAGTACTTC
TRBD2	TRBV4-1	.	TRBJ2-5	CASSQERDFIRSGEIQETQYF	TGCGCCAGCAGCCAAGAGAGAGACTTTATCAGGAGCGGGGAGATCCAAGAGACCCAGTACTTC
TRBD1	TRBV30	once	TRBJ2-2	CAWSPGTGRTGELFF	TGTGCCTGGAGTCCCGGGACAGGGAGAACCGGGGAGCTGTTTTTT
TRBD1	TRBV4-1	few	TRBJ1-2	CASSQIHRDREGYTF	TGCGCCAGCAGCCAAATCCACCGGGACAGGGAGGGCTACACCTTC
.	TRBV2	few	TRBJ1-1	CASERGREAFF	TGTGCCAGCGAAAGGGGCCGAGAAGCTTTCTTT
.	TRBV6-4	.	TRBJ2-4	CASSDSRSLLAKNIQYF	TGTGCCAGCAGTGACTCGAGGTCCTTACTAGCCAAAAACATTCAGTACTTC
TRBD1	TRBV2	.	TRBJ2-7	CASRLTGSAVEQYF	TGTGCCAGCAGGCTGACAGGGTCGGCCGTAGAGCAGTACTTC
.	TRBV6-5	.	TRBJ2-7	CASRDSSAYEQYF	TGTGCCAGCAGGGACAGTTCCGCCTACGAGCAGTACTTC
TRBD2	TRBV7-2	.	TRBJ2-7	CATGRRVGLAGGPNEQYF	TGTGCCACCGGACGGAGGGTCGGGCTAGCGGGAGGGCCGAACGAGCAGTACTTC
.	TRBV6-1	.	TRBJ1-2	CASRNPISAYGYTF	TGTGCCAGCAGGAACCCCATATCTGCGTATGGCTACACCTTC
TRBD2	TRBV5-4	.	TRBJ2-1	CASSSPGTSGGARSYNEQFF	TGTGCCAGCAGCTCCCCCGGGACTAGCGGGGGGGCGAGGTCCTACAATGAGCAGTTCTTC
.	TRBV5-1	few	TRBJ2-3	CASSLAGGDTQYF	TGCGCCAGCAGCTTGGCCGGGGGAGATACGCAGTATTTT
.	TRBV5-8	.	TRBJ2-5	CASTIDSQETQYF	TGTGCCAGCACCATTGACAGTCAAGAGACCCAGTACTTC
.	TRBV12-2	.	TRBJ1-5	CASRHRQSPGGTNQPQHF	TGTGCAAGTCGCCATCGACAATCCCCGGGAGGGACAAATCAGCCCCAGCATTTT
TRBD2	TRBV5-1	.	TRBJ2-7	CASSLRGHLAGAAYEQYF	TGCGCCAGCAGCTTGAGGGGGCATTTAGCGGGGGCCGCCTACGAGCAGTACTTC
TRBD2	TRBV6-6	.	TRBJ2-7	CASSYDAGGGLREQYF	TGTGCCAGCAGTTACGACGCGGGGGGTGGGTTGAGAGAGCAGTACTTC
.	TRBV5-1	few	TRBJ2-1	CASSLAGNEQFF	TGCGCCAGCAGCTTGGCGGGCAATGAGCAGTTCTTC
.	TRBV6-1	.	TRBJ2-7	CASSRDNLYEQYF	TGTGCCAGCAGCCGGGACAACCTCTACGAGCAGTACTTC
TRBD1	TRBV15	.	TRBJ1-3	CATSGTGGLRNTIYF	TGTGCCACCAGCGGAACAGGGGGGCTGAGGAACACCATATATTTT
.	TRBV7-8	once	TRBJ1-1	CASSRREQNTEAFF	TGTGCCAGCTCTAGAAGGGAGCAGAACACTGAAGCTTTCTTT
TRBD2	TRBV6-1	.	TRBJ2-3	CASGTSFGDTQYF	TGTGCCAGCGGGACTAGCTTTGGAGATACGCAGTATTTT
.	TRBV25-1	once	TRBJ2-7	CASRRAHEQYF	TGTGCCAGCAGGAGGGCCCACGAGCAGTACTTC
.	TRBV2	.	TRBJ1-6	CASNEDGNSPLHF	TGTGCCAGCAATGAAGACGGTAATTCACCCCTCCACTTT
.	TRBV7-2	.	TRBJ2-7	CASSLVVYEQYF	TGTGCCAGCAGCTTAGTAGTGTACGAGCAGTACTTC
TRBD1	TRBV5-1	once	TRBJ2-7	CASSWTGTGLYEQYF	TGCGCCAGCAGCTGGACCGGGACAGGTCTCTACGAGCAGTACTTC
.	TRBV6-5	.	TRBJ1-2	CASSYSGQAFNYGYTF	TGTGCCAGCAGTTACTCAGGACAAGCCTTTAACTATGGCTACACCTTC
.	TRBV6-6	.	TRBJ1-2	CASSFGGPEGYTF	TGTGCCAGCAGTTTTGGAGGGCCTGAGGGCTACACCTTC
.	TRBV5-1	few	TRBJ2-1	CASSPLSRGGYNEQFF	TGCGCCAGCAGCCCCCTTTCGAGGGGGGGTTACAATGAGCAGTTCTTC
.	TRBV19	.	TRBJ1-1	CASRAVEGPGWGTEAFF	TGTGCCAGTAGGGCTGTGGAAGGACCGGGATGGGGCACTGAAGCTTTCTTT